This TCR beta chain originates from a study of cytomegalovirus exposure and HLA in healthy donors. Study outcomes and limitations: Presence/absence analysis assumed near-uniform sequencing depth across donors. Through in vitro validation, three CMV-associated chains were shown to be specific for CMV antigens. Associated with cytomegalovirus, according to the listing, were some 180 TCR beta chains.

The study ran its PCR with 60 Vbeta and 13 Jbeta primers. Profiled with immunoSEQ multiplex PCR; TCRdb holds only in-frame clones, not every one. The sample shows about 130,000 clones, roughly four fifths of them seen only once. This clone appeared a single time. The antigen is undetermined. Germline V gene data show CDR1 as SGHRS and CDR2 as YFSETQ. The CDR3 extends over 16 amino acids. Germline trimming cut 5 bases from V and 1 base from J; bases unmatched to any gene: 6. The clonotype was recovered from a woman in her forties in good health and CMV-seropositive. Sequenced material: PBMCs. The chain uses TRBV5-1 and TRBJ2-1; 10 positions match TRBD1. CDR3 nucleotides: TGCGCCAGCAGATTACAGGACAGGGGGTCCTACAATGAGCAGTTCTTC. This gives the protein CASRLQDRGSYNEQFF.